This TCR beta chain is drawn from a study of metastatic and nonmetastatic thyroid tumors. Study-wide background: The comparison covered peripheral blood and tumor or nodule tissue in malignant and benign thyroid patients.

This clone was detected a few times. The antigen is not known. A clone one base away is much larger, so this may be a read error. Distinct nucleotide sequences in the sample also encode this CDR3. TCRdb redid the clone calls on the PCR reads using MiXCR. The sample includes tens of thousands of clones, roughly 25% of them seen just once. All patients were treatment-naive before thyroid surgery. Study results and limitations: In blood and tumor, TCR beta diversity was reportedly significantly higher in malignant thyroid tumors than in benign nodules.

The V gene lost 7 bases and the J gene lost 4 bases, with 13 bases spanning the gap. The CDR3 spans 13 residues. Germline CDR1 LGHDT, CDR2 YNNKEL (reference sequence). The sequenced material came from blood. The clonotype comes from a female donor with papillary thyroid cancer or a benign thyroid nodule (not recorded which). Some clones in this sample may be carry-over from other donors' samples. This sequence joins TRBV3-1 and TRBJ2-5; D unclear. The CDR3 DNA reads as TGTGCCAGCATCCGGAGACGGGTAGAGACCCAGTACTTC. Its translation is CASIRRRVETQYF.